One T cell receptor beta chain is described in this entry. The sample belongs to a study of blood T cell repertoires in COVID-19. Study context: Sources were T cells, B-cell-depleted T cells, or PBMCs; the material itself was cDNA or gDNA.

The CDR3 length is 12 residues. The V and J ends lost 6 bases and 6 bases respectively, with 10 bases between them. The V gene's germline CDR1 is SEHNR and CDR2 FQNEAQ (reference sequence). This table comes from immunoSEQ multiplex PCR, and its TCRdb copy is limited to in-frame clones, with some not included. The data show some 97,000 clones, approximately 80% seen once. The chain combines TRBV7-9 with TRBJ2-3; D gene uncertain. This TCR was recovered from a man aged 50 to 59 with active or convalescent COVID-19. Input material: peripheral blood. The CDR3 DNA is TGTGCCAGCAGTCTAGTGGTGGATACGCAGTATTTT. Its translation: CASSLVVDTQYF.